This section outlines one T cell receptor (beta chain) sequence together with its context. This clone was seen only a few times. Its antigen is still unknown. Per-nucleotide qualities are absent, and no much larger clonotype sits a single base away. The CDR1 and CDR2 encoded by the germline V gene are SGHRS and YFSETQ. The junction shows trimming of 0 bases on V and 0 bases on J, and the gene matches do not reach 2 bases of it. The CDR3, from cysteine to phenylalanine, totals 15 residues. The read is trimmed to its CDR3 DNA, 45 bases read in frame from base 1. The library was made by the immunoSEQ multiplex PCR assay. A mixture of 60 forward primers for TCR Vbeta segments and 13 reverse primers for TCR Jbeta segments was used in the multiplex PCR. The CDR3 region of rearranged TCR beta genes was amplified from genomic DNA with a multiplex PCR assay. The amplified TCR beta libraries were sequenced on the Illumina HiSeq System as 87-base-pair reads. Per the authors' processing: Across the 670 or so repertoires, a later analysis counted approximately 83 million unique TCR beta chains, 9.5 million to 12 million of which were shared by at least two donors. A nearest-neighbor algorithm error-corrected the raw reads and collapsed the reads into unique sequences, merging closely related sequences to remove PCR and sequencing errors. Alignment of CDR3 sequences to IMGT reference sequences was used to assign V, D and J gene segments. Each retained sequence needed at least a six-nucleotide match to both a V gene segment and a J gene segment. A rearrangement was called productive if the CDR3 had no stop codons and remained in frame with V and J, and every other rearrangement was called non-productive. CDR3 was defined according to IMGT convention as the region running from the second conserved V-encoded cysteine to the conserved J-encoded phenylalanine. Sequences without an unambiguous match to a single V gene segment were excluded from the earlier analysis of several hundred of the donors. An earlier analysis of 587 of the donors called V segments functional above 56.7% productive rearrangements and segregating when the between-donor standard deviation exceeded 5%. A statistical classification framework was built to diagnose cytomegalovirus status from the catalog of TCR beta chain sequences. In a later analysis, V and J genes were assigned by comparing TCR nucleotide sequences against IMGT/GENE-DB human TR gene sequences. A later analysis assigned CDR3 sequences and most-parsimonious VDJ recombination scenarios with the TCRdist pipeline. In a later analysis, every TCR beta chain was defined by the combination of its CDR3 amino acid sequence and its V-gene family, and reads without a unique V-gene family were dropped. As a way to deal with suspected cross-contamination and a sequencing artifact, a later analysis dropped approximately 570 nucleotide sequences that were highly shared and had low generation probability. For each public chain, a later analysis derived a clonal expansion index from normalized ranks of inferred template counts within each repertoire. A later analysis computed generation probabilities with a VDJ recombination model fitted to out-of-frame rearrangements, and checked the results against IGoR. In a later analysis, hypergeometric tests were used to score TCR-TCR, TCR-HLA and TCR-CMV co-occurrence, with a repertoire-size bias correction applied to TCR pairs. A later analysis estimated false discovery rates by permuting HLA or CMV assignments 20 times. In a later analysis, co-occurring TCRs were grouped with DBSCAN, and TCRdist sequence similarity was added when clustering was performed within HLA-allele-positive subsets. Co-occurrence clustering excluded repertoires with fewer than 30,000 or more than 120,000 public chains, plus five with anomalous nucleotide sharing. TCRdb obtained this table from immuneACCESS and retained in-frame rearrangements with V and J assigned. These tables miss some clones; where compared with another copy, unresolved V genes account for less than half of the shortfall, and the remainder is unexplained. That table supplies the V and J calls and clone size; D and trimming were determined from the DNA. The sample table contains about 140,000 clones; only one count was recorded for around 80% of them. The ten largest clones capture about 10% of the sample.

The cohort consisted of approximately 670 healthy bone marrow donors. Cohort members were all nominally healthy when sampled, although unrecorded immune exposures were likely present. The donor tested CMV seropositive and was one of the 289 seropositive cohort members. Every donor gave a peripheral blood sample, and the peripheral blood mononuclear cells from that sample were used for TCR beta sequencing. Genomic DNA extraction from the blood cell samples was performed with the Qiagen DNeasy Blood Extraction Kit. The sample belongs to a study of cytomegalovirus exposure and HLA in healthy donors (dated by TCRdb to 2016 to 2017). Some background on the complete study: According to an earlier analysis of 450 to 650 of the donors, some 180 million T cells yielded some 120 million unique TCR beta sequences and about 300 Gb of sequence data. The study profiled the T cell repertoires of approximately 700 subjects by immunosequencing and related them to cytomegalovirus serostatus. Rather than drawing on any new phenotypic data, the later analysis identified candidate immune exposures from TCR beta sequences and the way those sequences occurred across donors. A separate validation cohort of over 95 different subjects was used in addition to the 666-subject first cohort. Of the roughly 390 genotyped donors, approximately 80% were placed in the genetic ancestry cluster associated with self-reported Caucasian donors. Genome-wide SNP genotypes for about 65% of the roughly 670 donors were used in a later genetic analysis, which treated that subset as a discovery cohort. The number of donors typed differed by locus, with about 629-630 for A, B, C, DRB1 and DQB1, more than 500 for DQA1, approximately 580 for DPA1, and around 450 for DPB1. Approximately 300 gigabases of sequencing data and 70 million to 95 million unique TCR sequences made up an early release that covered approximately 650 HLA-typed donors. A later analysis re-examined previously published TCR beta repertoires from more than 600 donors and added high-resolution HLA genotyping to investigate patterns of TCR occurrence. On average, approximately 250,000 unique TCR beta nucleotide sequences were sequenced per donor among fewer than 500 genotyped donors of the cohort, with roughly 19% of those sequences being non-productive. All discovery cohort repertoires had been generated using a single sequencing platform. HLA typing included class I and class II loci at four-digit resolution. Five DR-DQ haplotypes were handled as single units for association and clustering because linkage in the cohort was strong. The study aimed to test whether signatures of past pathogen exposure could be identified by cataloging public T cell receptors. Donor age, sex, ethnicity and CMV serostatus were collected together with the repertoire data. An earlier analysis of around 580 of the donors used high-throughput TCR beta sequencing to judge whether each TCR beta V gene segment behaved as functional or pseudogenic. The study combined high-throughput TCR immunosequencing, statistical association of individual TCRs with disease status, and machine learning to predict cytomegalovirus infection status. Broader findings and caveats from the paper: A later analysis associated 15,000 or so TCR beta sequences with specific HLA alleles at a false discovery rate of 0.05. Linkage disequilibrium might explain the correlated functional status among segregating V segments, but an unknown experimental factor could not be ruled out. In a later analysis, most CMV-associated TCR beta chains were found to appear HLA-restricted, with HLA associations seemingly driven largely by CMV exposure. Presence/absence analyses assumed roughly uniform sequencing depth across donors, an assumption that may not hold. It was suggested by the authors that the approach could potentially be generalized to other disease states and immunological phenotypes. According to a later analysis, TCR association rates differed among HLA loci, with DRB1 alleles showing the most associated TCRs and HLA-C alleles showing the fewest. A further reported finding was that TCR beta sequences accurately predicted the HLA-A and HLA-B alleles for most subjects in the first cohort. In a later analysis, HLA-associated TCR beta chains were found to be more clonally expanded and to have lower generation probabilities than equally common non-associated chains. The classifier was reported to diagnose cytomegalovirus status with high specificity and sensitivity in both the original cohort and the validation cohort. Some IMGT-functional V segments, including TRBV6-2 and TRBV6-3, could not be distinguished by the 87-base-pair reads and were therefore excluded. CMV serostatus was the only immune exposure information available for the cohort. When HLA alleles, especially DR and DQ, strongly co-occurred, attributing TCR associations to individual alleles was difficult. In an earlier analysis of approximately 590 of the donors, most TCR beta V segments appeared in productive rearrangements about 90% or about 30% of the time, broadly matching IMGT annotations. A later genetic analysis reported fewer N-insertions in productive TCRs among donors in an Asian-associated ancestry cluster than the roughly 700-donor mean. A group of highly shared sequence variants was considered likely to be a technical artifact of the sequencing pipeline. Only TCR beta chains were sequenced in this cohort, and the absence of alpha or paired-chain data limited detectable features. An association between a missense DCLRE1C variant and V-gene and J-gene trimming of TCR beta chains was found in a later genetic analysis and replicated in an independent cohort. While some public TCRs were present in many individuals, most TCR sequences turned up only very rarely across donors. Because counts were too low, around 18 rarely observed V segments, including chromosome 9 orphons, were left out of the earlier analysis of 587 of the donors. In vitro tests confirmed that a few of the cytomegalovirus-associated TCR beta chains recognize cytomegalovirus antigens. The study listed 164 TCR beta chains as associated with cytomegalovirus. Because some donors lacked HLA typing at each locus, the association tests relied only on the typed subset. According to a later analysis, parvovirus B19, influenza, CMV and Epstein-Barr virus appeared linked to several top co-occurrence clusters.

Sequenced sample: PBMCs. The V gene is TRBV5-1 and the J gene is TRBJ2-7, with TRBD2 matching 8 junction bases. The TCR originated in a woman between 45 and 60 years old in good health and CMV-seropositive. The CDR3 has the sequence CASSLAGGSSYEQYF. The nucleotide sequence is given as TGCGCCAGCAGCTTGGCGGGGGGGAGCTCCTACGAGCAGTACTTC.